Reported below is one T cell receptor (beta chain). These data come from a study of spatial heterogeneity in lung cancer. Stated time point: sample taken at primary tumor resection. Sequencing covered unsorted whole RNA taken from tumor, nontumor lung or frozen PBMC. CDR1 is SGHVS, CDR2 FQNEAQ, per germline. CDR3 length equals 16 residues. V lost 1 base, J lost 3 bases, and 13 bases lay in between. TCR cDNA molecules each carried a unique molecular identifier. MiXCR, run by TCRdb on the 5' RACE reads, gives a single entry per CDR3 protein. The sample has 5,800 or so distinct CDR3 sequences, approximately 18% seen once; the top ten hold 15% to 20%.

The chain links TRBV7-8 to TRBJ2-1, with D perhaps TRBD2 (6 bases). The TCR originated in a male donor with early-stage non-small cell lung cancer. Here the sequenced sample was normal lung tissue next to the tumor, taken at surgery. CDR3 residues: CASSLGGDWRYNEQFF. The CDR3 DNA reads as TGTGCCAGCAGCTTAGGGGGGGACTGGCGCTACAATGAGCAGTTCTTC. Combining the CDR3 with reference TRBV7-8 and TRBJ2-1 gives the whole variable domain GAGVSQSPRYKVAKRGQDVALRCDPISGHVSLFWYQQALGQGPEFLTYFQNEAQLDKSGLPSDRFFAERPEGSVSTLKIQRTQQEDSAVYLCASSLGGDWRYNEQFFGPGTRLTVL.